This TCR beta chain originates from a study of memory CD4+ T cells and cytomegalovirus serostatus. With regard to this clone: The antigen is undetermined.

Findings and limits, study-wide: Each of around 69 CMV-associated TCRbeta sequences occurred in one to five individuals.

The sort gate was single viable CD3+CD4+CD8-CD45RO+ cells for memory CD4+ T cells. Positive selection with CD4 microbeads enriched total CD4+ T cells. Germline CDR1 reads MGHRA; CDR2 reads YSYEKL. The V segment lost 0 bases and the J segment 3 bases; nucleotides outside the gene matches: 11. This CDR3 is built from 18 residues. The data were produced by immunoSEQ multiplex PCR, yet TCRdb's version contains in-frame clones alone and is incomplete. The table records approximately 88,000 clones, roughly 80% of them present only once. The J gene is TRBJ1-1, the V gene TRBV4-1, with 9 bases lining up with TRBD1. The clonotype comes from an adult in good health and CMV-seropositive. The sequenced sample consisted of memory CD4+ T cells from blood. The CDR3 DNA is TGCGCCAGCAGCCAAGAAGTACACACCACAGGGGGCGACACTGAAGCTTTCTTT. It translates to CASSQEVHTTGGDTEAFF.